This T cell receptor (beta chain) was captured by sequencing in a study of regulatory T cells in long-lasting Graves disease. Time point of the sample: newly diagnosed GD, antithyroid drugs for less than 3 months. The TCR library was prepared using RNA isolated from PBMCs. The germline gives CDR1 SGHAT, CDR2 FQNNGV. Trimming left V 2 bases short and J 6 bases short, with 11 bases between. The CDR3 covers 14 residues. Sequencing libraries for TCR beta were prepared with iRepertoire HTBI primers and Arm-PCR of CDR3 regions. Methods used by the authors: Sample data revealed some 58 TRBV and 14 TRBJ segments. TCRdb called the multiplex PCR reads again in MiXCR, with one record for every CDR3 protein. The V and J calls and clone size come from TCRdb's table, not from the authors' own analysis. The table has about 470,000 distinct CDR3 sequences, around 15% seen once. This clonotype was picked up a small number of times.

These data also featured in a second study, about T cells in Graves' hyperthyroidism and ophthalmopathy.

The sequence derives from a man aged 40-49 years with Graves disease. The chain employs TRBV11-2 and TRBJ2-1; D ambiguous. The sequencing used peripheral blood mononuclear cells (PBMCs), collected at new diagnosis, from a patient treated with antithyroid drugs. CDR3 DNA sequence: TGTGCCAGCAGCTTATACCAGACCACCAATGAGCAGTTCTTC. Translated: CASSLYQTTNEQFF.